The T cell receptor (beta chain) under discussion was sequenced for a study of CD8 T cells in ankylosing spondylitis. General observations from the study: Seemingly characteristic of ankylosing spondylitis blood was a TCR beta motif consisting of 7 or 8 highly homologous variants. The clones that were linked to disease were reported to be significantly enriched in matched synovial fluid samples from ankylosing spondylitis patients.

To note about this clonotype: The antigen is not known.

The germline CDR1 and CDR2 sequences are LGHNA and YNFKEQ. With 5 bases removed from V and 4 bases from J, the gap between germline ends came to 9 bases. The CDR3 contains 13 residues. By quantitative 5'-RACE with molecular barcodes, the TCR beta libraries were made. TCRdb used MiXCR to reprocess the 5' RACE reads, holding one entry per CDR3 protein. The top ten clones hold less than 0.65% of a sample with hundreds of thousands of distinct CDR3 sequences, roughly 12% of them seen once. Input material: blood, either unsorted or a sorted T cell fraction (not recorded which). The sequence was collected from a male donor with ankylosing spondylitis. This chain uses TRBV4-2 with TRBJ1-5; no firm D call. CDR3 in amino acids: CASSTDRNQPQHF. The DNA for the CDR3 is TGTGCCAGCAGCACCGATAGAAATCAGCCCCAGCATTTT.